This T cell receptor beta chain appears in the sequencing data of a study of spatial heterogeneity in lung cancer. CDR3 size: 13 residues. Germline V gives CDR1 MNHNY, CDR2 SVGAGI (reference sequence). Trimming cost V 10 bases and J 4 bases, with 14 bases left between them. TCRdb reprocessed the 5' RACE reads with MiXCR, giving one entry per CDR3 protein. The table records 18,000 or so distinct CDR3 sequences, approximately 5.6% of them present only once. Time point indicated: sample taken at primary tumor resection. Study-wide findings and caveats: Tumor mutation count correlated with how many alpha and beta TCRs expanded intratumorally.

Ten or more counts support this clonotype. The antigen remains undetermined. A library made for alpha chains picked up this beta chain off target, so its size means little. The clonotype comes from a female donor with early-stage non-small cell lung cancer. The V gene is TRBV6-6, the J gene TRBJ1-5, with D possibly TRBD1 on 5 matching bases. Sample: lung tumor tissue, taken at surgery. CDR3 residues: CATMGQVNQPQHF. The CDR3 DNA is TGTGCCACCATGGGGCAGGTAAATCAGCCCCAGCATTTT.